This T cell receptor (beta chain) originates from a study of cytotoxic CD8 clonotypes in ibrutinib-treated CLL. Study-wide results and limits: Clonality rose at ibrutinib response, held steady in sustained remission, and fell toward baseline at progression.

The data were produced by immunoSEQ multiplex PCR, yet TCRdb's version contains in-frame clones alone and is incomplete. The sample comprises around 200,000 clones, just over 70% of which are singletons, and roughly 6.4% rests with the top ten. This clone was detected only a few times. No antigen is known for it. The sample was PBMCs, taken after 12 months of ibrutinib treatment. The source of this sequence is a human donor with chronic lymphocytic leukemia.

This CDR3 is CASSDVGSFNTGELFF. The CDR3 nucleotides are TGTGCCAGCAGTGATGTGGGCAGCTTTAACACCGGGGAGCTGTTTTTT. This sequence joins TRBV6-4 and TRBJ2-2, with no clear D. V lost 3 bases and J lost 2, with 13 bases in between. The V gene's germline CDR1 is MRHNA and CDR2 SNTAGT. This CDR3 comprises 16 residues.